These 31 T cell receptor beta chains were all obtained from the same sample, sequenced in a study of cytomegalovirus exposure and HLA in healthy donors. This PCR relied on a set of 60 Vbeta primers and 13 Jbeta primers. Assay: immunoSEQ multiplex PCR; the TCRdb copy retains only in-frame clones and omits some. The sample has 180,000 or so clones, about 82% seen once; the top ten hold around 1.6%. Sequenced: PBMCs. The receptors were gathered from a young man in good health and CMV-seronegative.

The genes are TRBV20-1 and TRBJ1-2; TRBD1 might be the D (5 bases). Germline CDR1 is DFQATT and CDR2 is SNEGSKA (reference sequence). V lost 7 bases to trimming and J lost 5 bases, with 11 bases between them. The CDR3 totals 11 residues. The CDR3 spells CSGQGSYGYTF. In nucleotides, the CDR3 is TGCAGTGGTCAGGGATCATATGGCTACACCTTC.

The genes are TRBV19 and TRBJ1-5; tentatively, D is TRBD1 (5 bases). V was trimmed by 3 bases and J by 0 bases, leaving 15 bases between them. Germline loops: CDR1 LNHDA, CDR2 SQIVND (reference sequence). The CDR3 is 17 residues long. CDR3 bases: TGTGCCAGTAGTATTCCCGAGGGACTTTATAGCAATCAGCCCCAGCATTTT. Translating it yields CASSIPEGLYSNQPQHF.

This clone appeared a few times. The chain uses TRBV29-1 and TRBJ1-1; unclear D gene. Germline values: CDR1 SQVTM, CDR2 ANQGSEA. The CDR3 has 14 residues. V gave up 3 bases and J gave up 1 base, with 12 bases separating them. The CDR3 region is CSVERALENTEAFF. The CDR3 region has the DNA TGCAGCGTTGAGCGGGCCCTGGAGAACACTGAAGCTTTCTTT. Supplemented by reference TRBV29-1 and TRBJ1-1, the full variable domain reads SAVISQKPSRDICQRGTSLTIQCQVDSQVTMMFWYRQQPGQSLTLIATANQGSEATYESGFVIDKFPISRPNLTFSTLTVSNMSPEDSSIYLCSVERALENTEAFFGQGTRLTVV.

The genes are TRBV5-1 and TRBJ2-5; 8 bases align to TRBD1. Trimming cost V 9 bases and J 5 bases; bases outside gene matches: 6. The CDR3 covers 12 residues. The germline V gene has CDR1 SGHRS and CDR2 YFSETQ. For the CDR3, the DNA is TGCGCCACCTCGACAGGGGAGGAGACCCAGTACTTC. Its translation: CATSTGEETQYF.

This clone has just a few counts. The V gene is TRBV5-1, the J gene TRBJ2-5; TRBD2 aligns across 7 bases. V trimming: 3 bases; J trimming: 1 base; junction bases outside the gene matches: 6. The germline V gene has CDR1 SGHRS and CDR2 YFSETQ. The CDR3 loop spans 15 amino acids. CDR3 loop: CASSWTRAGQETQYF. Written as DNA, the CDR3 is TGCGCCAGCAGCTGGACTAGGGCGGGCCAAGAGACCCAGTACTTC. Supplemented by reference TRBV5-1 and TRBJ2-5, the full variable domain reads KAGVTQTPRYLIKTRGQQVTLSCSPISGHRSVSWYQQTPGQGLQFLFEYFSETQRNKGNFPGRFSGRQFSNSRSEMNVSTLELGDSALYLCASSWTRAGQETQYFGPGTRLLVL.

This clone has more than one count but fewer than ten. J is TRBJ1-1 and V is TRBV5-1, with TRBD1 matching 9 bases. V shed 4 bases, J shed 4 bases, and the junction held 5 bases outside the gene matches. The germline V gene encodes CDR1 SGHRS and CDR2 YFSETQ. The CDR3 length is 14 residues. The CDR3 region has the DNA TGCGCCAGCAGCGGGATGACAGGGGGCACTGAAGCTTTCTTT. This sequence encodes CASSGMTGGTEAFF.

The CDR3 loop is CAWGGLMEQYF. CDR3 DNA: TGTGCCTGGGGGGGGTTAATGGAGCAGTACTTC. The chain couples TRBV30 to TRBJ2-7; maybe TRBD2 (6 bases). The CDR3 consists of 11 residues. Germline V gene data show CDR1 as GTSNPN and CDR2 as SVGIG (reference sequence). With 5 bases removed from V and 7 bases from J, the gap between germline ends came to 12 bases. The full variable domain, rest sourced from reference TRBV30 and TRBJ2-7, is SQTIHQWPATLVQPVGSPLSLECTVEGTSNPNLYWYRQAAGRGLQLLFYSVGIGQISSEVPQNLSASRPQDRQFILSSKKLLLSDSGFYLCAWGGLMEQYFGPGTRLTVT.

CDR3 bases: TGTGCCAGCAGCGGTTCTCTCAGGGGAAGGACTGGCTACACCTTC. Its protein is CASSGSLRGRTGYTF. The V call is TRBV9, the J call TRBJ1-2, with a weak D call TRBD1 (6 bases). The germline V and J ends were trimmed by 3 bases and 7 bases, with 19 bases remaining between them. This CDR3 region has 15 residues. Germline V gene data show CDR1 as SGDLS and CDR2 as YYNGEE.

CDR3 DNA sequence: TGTGCCAGCAGCACCACCGGGGTAATCTCCGGGGAGCTGTTTTTT. It translates to CASSTTGVISGELFF. The gene calls are TRBV9 and TRBJ2-2; TRBD2 is a possible D gene (5 bases). The V end lost 4 bases, the J end lost 6 bases, and 16 bases lay between the germline ends. CDR3 length: 15 residues. Germline loops: CDR1 SGDLS, CDR2 YYNGEE.

V gene TRBV5-5 combines with J gene TRBJ1-1, with D tentatively TRBD1 (5 bases). V lost 0 bases to trimming and J lost 1 base, with 10 bases between them. The CDR3 runs to 15 residues. CDR1 and CDR2 (germline): SGHKS, YYEKEE (reference sequence). The CDR3 sequence: CASSLARTPNTEAFF. CDR3 bases: TGTGCCAGCAGCTTGGCCAGGACACCGAACACTGAAGCTTTCTTT. Based on the CDR3 plus reference TRBV5-5 and TRBJ1-1, the full variable domain is DAGVTQSPTHLIKTRGQQVTLRCSPISGHKSVSWYQQVLGQGPQFIFQYYEKEERGRGNFPDRFSARQFPNYSSELNVNALLLGDSALYLCASSLARTPNTEAFFGQGTRLTVV.

The count of this clone is one. The V and J genes are TRBV19 and TRBJ1-2, with no clear D. CDR1 and CDR2 from the germline V gene are LNHDA and SQIVND (reference sequence). The CDR3 sequence is 13 residues long. Trimming left V 5 bases short and J 4 bases short, with 11 bases between. DNA for the CDR3: TGTGCCAGTAGTCCAATCCGCGGCTATGGCTACACCTTC. Translating gives CASSPIRGYGYTF. The full variable domain, its missing parts supplied by reference TRBV19 and TRBJ1-2, is DGGITQSPKYLFRKEGQNVTLSCEQNLNHDAMYWYRQDPGQGLRLIYYSQIVNDFQKGDIAEGYSVSREKKESFPLTVTSAQKNPTAFYLCASSPIRGYGYTFGSGTRLTVV.

The chain employs TRBV28 and TRBJ1-2; 12 nucleotides align to TRBD1. The CDR3 length is 13 residues. The trim removed 8 bases at V and 8 bases at J, leaving 6 bases unmatched. Germline values: CDR1 MDHEN, CDR2 SYDVKM. The CDR3 DNA is TGTGCCAGCTCCGGGACAGGGGGCTTCGGCTACACCTTC. It is translated as CASSGTGGFGYTF.

The V gene is TRBV6-6, the J gene TRBJ1-2; 8 nucleotides agree with TRBD1. V lost 5 bases, J lost 6 bases, and 5 bases stayed unmatched. CDR3 length: 13 amino acids. Germline CDR1 reads MNHNY; CDR2 reads SVGAGI (reference sequence). The CDR3 DNA reads TGTGCCAGCAGTACCGGACAGGGTGATGGCTACACCTTC. It codes for CASSTGQGDGYTF.

CDR3 protein: CASSLGRGAKYNEQFF. The CDR3 coding sequence is TGCGCCAGCAGCTTGGGGCGGGGGGCTAAATACAATGAGCAGTTCTTC. This chain uses TRBV5-1 with TRBJ2-1, with 8 bases aligning to TRBD2. This CDR3 spans 16 amino acids. In germline, CDR1 is SGHRS, CDR2 YFSETQ. The J segment lost 4 bases and the V segment lost 0 bases, leaving 6 bases of the junction unmatched.

The V call is TRBV28, the J call TRBJ1-5, with 7 bases matching TRBD1. The CDR3 sequence is 14 residues long. Trimming cost V 8 bases and J 7 bases; bases outside gene matches: 11. Germline V gives CDR1 MDHEN, CDR2 SYDVKM. The CDR3 coding sequence is TGTGCCAGCGCAAACTACAGGGGCCCGCAGCCCCAGCATTTT. Translation: CASANYRGPQPQHF.

The chain is built from TRBV11-2 and TRBJ2-7, with TRBD2 identical over 9 bases. The V segment lost 1 base and the J segment 4 bases; nucleotides outside the gene matches: 5. Per germline, CDR1 SGHAT and CDR2 FQNNGV. The CDR3 has 15 residues. The CDR3 loop is CASSLVSGGIYEQYF. For the CDR3, the DNA is TGTGCCAGCAGCTTAGTTAGCGGGGGTATTTACGAGCAGTACTTC.

V gene TRBV11-2 combines with J gene TRBJ2-1; 7 nucleotides align to TRBD1. Germline V gives CDR1 SGHAT, CDR2 FQNNGV. V lost 5 bases to trimming and J lost 3 bases; unmatched junction nucleotides: 7. CDR3 size: 15 residues. CDR3 coding DNA: TGTGCCAGCAGCCACGCCGACAGGGACTACAATGAGCAGTTCTTC. Protein product: CASSHADRDYNEQFF.

The chain has TRBV6-1 and TRBJ1-6; TRBD1 might be the D (6 bases). The germline V gene encodes CDR1 MNHNS and CDR2 SASEGT. V lost 6 bases, J lost 10 bases, and 16 bases lay in between. The CDR3 runs to 14 residues. The chain's CDR3 is CASSLDSHGSPLHF. In DNA, the CDR3 is TGTGCCAGCAGCTTGGACAGTCATGGCTCACCCCTCCACTTT.

V gene TRBV2 combines with J gene TRBJ2-1, with D maybe TRBD2 (6 bases). There are 15 residues in the CDR3. V gave up 6 bases and J gave up 10 bases, with 22 bases separating them. Per the germline V gene, CDR1 is SNHLY and CDR2 is FYNNEI. CDR3 in DNA: TGTGCCAGCAGCCCCCCCCGACTAGAGCTAGGGGAGCAGTTCTTC. Its translation is CASSPPRLELGEQFF.

The chain is built from TRBV5-1 and TRBJ2-7, with D perhaps matching TRBD1 (6 bases). Germline V gene sequence: CDR1 SGHRS, CDR2 YFSETQ. V lost 0 bases to trimming and J lost 3 bases, with 16 bases between them. This CDR3 has 16 residues. In DNA form, the CDR3 reads TGCGCCAGCAGCTTGGCCACGACAGGCCTCCTCTACGAGCAGTACTTC. Amino acids: CASSLATTGLLYEQYF.

The rearrangement links TRBV6-1 to TRBJ2-2, with TRBD2 identical over 9 bases. The CDR3 runs to 16 residues. Germline V gene sequence: CDR1 MNHNS, CDR2 SASEGT. Germline trimming cut 1 base from V and 3 bases from J; bases unmatched to any gene: 3. Here the CDR3 reads CASSEGLAVDTGELFF. CDR3 in DNA: TGTGCCAGCAGTGAAGGACTAGCGGTGGACACCGGGGAGCTGTTTTTT.

The rearrangement uses TRBV6-1 and TRBJ1-5; D is unclear. V lost 5 bases and J lost 6, with 14 bases in between. Per the germline V gene, CDR1 is MNHNS and CDR2 is SASEGT. This CDR3 comprises 14 residues. CDR3 DNA: TGTGCCAGCAGTTCCTTCTTAACGGGTCAGCCCCAGCATTTT. Protein sequence: CASSSFLTGQPQHF.

The rearrangement joins TRBV5-1 to TRBJ2-6; D may be TRBD1 (6 bases). The length of the CDR3 is 17 residues. Trimming removed 4 bases from V and 0 bases from J, with 14 bases in between. Germline V gene sequence: CDR1 SGHRS, CDR2 YFSETQ. CDR3 DNA sequence: TGCGCCAGCAGCCCGACAGGTCCTCTCTCTGGGGCCAACGTCCTGACTTTC. Its protein is CASSPTGPLSGANVLTF.

In its sample, this clone was seen a few times. The chain recombines TRBV5-1 with TRBJ2-5; unclear D gene. Per germline, CDR1 SGHRS and CDR2 YFSETQ. V shed 0 bases and J shed 1 base, with 4 bases lying between them. This CDR3 has 13 residues. In DNA, the CDR3 is TGCGCCAGCAGCTTGGCTAGCCAAGAGACCCAGTACTTC. This sequence encodes CASSLASQETQYF. Complete variable domain (other parts from reference TRBV5-1 and TRBJ2-5): KAGVTQTPRYLIKTRGQQVTLSCSPISGHRSVSWYQQTPGQGLQFLFEYFSETQRNKGNFPGRFSGRQFSNSRSEMNVSTLELGDSALYLCASSLASQETQYFGPGTRLLVL.

This chain uses TRBV28 with TRBJ2-5, with D hard to call. CDR3 length equals 11 residues. With 10 bases removed from V and 5 bases from J, the gap between germline ends came to 11 bases. The germline gives CDR1 MDHEN, CDR2 SYDVKM. The CDR3 DNA reads as TGTGCCACCCAACTTCTCGAGACCCAGTACTTC. It yields the protein CATQLLETQYF.

The chain is built from TRBV21-1 and TRBJ1-1; the table's TRBD1 call for D was not verified on the DNA. TRBV21-1 is assigned pseudogene status. The CDR3 is 14 residues long. CDR3 coding DNA: TGTGCCAGCAGCCCCTGGACAGGGAACACTGAAGCTTTCTTT. Translating it yields CASSPWTGNTEAFF.

V gene TRBV4-1 combines with J gene TRBJ1-2; 12 bases agree with TRBD1. V lost 4 bases to trimming and J lost 7 bases; unmatched junction nucleotides: 10. CDR1 is MGHRA and CDR2 is YSYEKL in the germline V gene. CDR3 length: 16 amino acids. In nucleotides, the CDR3 is TGCGCCAGCAGCCCGGGACAGGGGGCGAAAGCTACTGGCTACACCTTC. Translating it yields CASSPGQGAKATGYTF.

The V call is TRBV10-3, the J call TRBJ1-5; D perhaps matches TRBD1 (5 bases). Between the trimmed V and J ends, which lost 0 bases and 1 base, there was a span of 13 bases. CDR3 length equals 17 residues. CDR1 is ENHRY and CDR2 is SYGVKD in the germline V gene. Written as DNA, the CDR3 is TGTGCCATCAGTGAGTCGGCGGGGGAAGGCAGCAATCAGCCCCAGCATTTT. Protein sequence: CAISESAGEGSNQPQHF.

CDR3 region: CASSPAGGTYGYTF. The CDR3 DNA follows: TGTGCCAGCAGTCCGGCAGGGGGGACCTATGGCTACACCTTC. The chain combines TRBV7-3 with TRBJ1-2, with 7 bases that match TRBD1. The germline gives CDR1 SGHTA, CDR2 FQGTGA. The CDR3 length is 14 residues. V gave up 6 bases and J gave up 4 bases; unmatched junction bases: 8.

J is TRBJ1-1 and V is TRBV19, with D perhaps matching TRBD1 (6 bases). The CDR3 has 16 amino acids. The V end lost 4 bases, the J end lost 0 bases, and 15 bases lay between the germline ends. The germline CDR1 and CDR2 sequences are LNHDA and SQIVND (reference sequence). The CDR3 DNA sequence: TGTGCCAGTAGTAAAGGGGGGGGCGCGGTGAACACTGAAGCTTTCTTT. Amino acids: CASSKGGGAVNTEAFF.

The CDR3: CASSDKTIVDSSNEQFF. CDR3 DNA sequence: TGTGCCAGCAGCGACAAGACTATCGTGGACAGTAGTAATGAGCAGTTCTTC. The gene calls are TRBV2 and TRBJ2-1; TRBD1 is a possible D gene (6 bases). The CDR3 has 17 amino acids. The V gene's germline CDR1 is SNHLY and CDR2 FYNNEI. Between the trimmed V and J ends, which lost 6 bases and 7 bases, there was a span of 25 bases.